This T cell receptor (beta chain) appears in the sequencing data of a study of shared clonotypes between healthy human individuals. The length of the CDR3 is 16 residues. V was pared by 5 bases and J by 4 bases, with 19 bases between. CDR1 SGHTA and CDR2 FQGTGA come from the germline V gene. The table came from immunoSEQ multiplex PCR; TCRdb's copy has only in-frame clones and leaves some out. Here the sample spans roughly 480,000 clones, 70% to 85% being singletons. The TCR originated in a woman in her thirties or forties in good health. Some clones in this sample may be carry-over from other donors' samples. The sequenced sample was PBMCs. The rearrangement joins TRBV7-3 to TRBJ2-3; D remains ambiguous. CDR3 sequence (DNA): TGTGCCAGCAGCCCGCAAGCCTCCGATAGGCCAGATACGCAGTATTTT. The encoded protein is CASSPQASDRPDTQYF.